What follows describes a single TCR beta chain. Its antigen is still unknown. These data are taken from a study of early T cells in non-severe SARS-CoV-2 infection. Study-wide points: Lookups in VDJdb leaned toward anti-spike CD8 responses and missed private and CD4 specificities.

Germline CDR1 is MNHNS and CDR2 is SASEGT. The CDR3 is 15 residues long. Losses at the gene ends were 1 base for V and 4 bases for J; bases not matched to a gene: 2. Unique molecular identifiers tagged individual cDNA molecules. TCRdb ran MiXCR on the 5' RACE reads and lists one entry per CDR3 protein. Of tens of thousands of distinct CDR3 sequences detected, 11% appear once; the ten largest clones hold about 2.7%. This sequence originates from an adult who was a healthcare worker with PCR-confirmed SARS-CoV-2 infection or an uninfected control (not recorded which). The V call is TRBV6-1, the J call TRBJ1-3; 9 bases map to TRBD1. This sample comprised whole blood, obtained at baseline. CDR3 DNA: TGTGCCAGCAGTGAAGACAGGGGGCTCGGAAACACCATATATTTT. Protein sequence: CASSEDRGLGNTIYF.